This T cell receptor (beta chain) appears in the sequencing data of a study of response to subunit inactivated influenza vaccine (dated by TCRdb to between 2017 and 2018). Background on the whole study: Deep quantitative T cell receptor repertoire profiling was used in the study to track responses to a trivalent subunit inactivated influenza vaccine. The paper as a whole reports these results and caveats: According to the authors, only a limited number of new T cells may be recruited by each seasonal influenza vaccination.

V loses 2 bases, J loses 2 bases, and the germline ends lie 11 bases apart. CDR1 and CDR2 (SGHKS, YYEKEE) derive from the germline V gene (reference sequence). There are 15 amino acids in the CDR3, from cysteine to phenylalanine inclusive. The read is trimmed to its CDR3 DNA, 45 bases read in frame from base 1. This clonotype occurred a few times. There is no known antigen for this receptor. Base-call qualities are not available, and no considerably larger clone is one nucleotide away. Receptors were amplified or captured by RT-PCR. Sequencing used an Illumina HiSeq 2500. The public reads were reprocessed in TCRdb via fastp at Q25 and MiXCR, keeping in-frame beta chains. Every entry covers one CDR3 protein and lists the most common genes and DNA from its rows. The sample data list about 310,000 distinct CDR3 sequences, and 21% of these were observed just once. The biggest ten clones account for 10% of the sample.

The source of this sequence is a man aged 50-75 years who received an inactivated influenza vaccine. Donor details come from another sample of the same person, matched by shared clones. The sequencing used PBMCs from blood, collected approximately 20 months after vaccination. Recombination linked TRBV5-5 to TRBJ1-5; no confident D gene assignment can be made. Here is the DNA: TGTGCCAGCAGCTTCGGGCAGTTAGGCAATCAGCCCCAGCATTTT. Its protein reads: CASSFGQLGNQPQHF. The CDR3, completed at both ends by the reference TRBV5-5 and TRBJ1-5 genes, gives the full variable domain DAGVTQSPTHLIKTRGQQVTLRCSPISGHKSVSWYQQVLGQGPQFIFQYYEKEERGRGNFPDRFSARQFPNYSSELNVNALLLGDSALYLCASSFGQLGNQPQHFGDGTRLSIL.